The clone carrying this T cell receptor (beta chain) was counted only a few times. Its antigen is as yet unknown. The memory fraction was CD4+CD45RO+CD25- cells. Findings and limits, study-wide: Tumor Tregs overlapped most with tumor, then blood, naive CD4+ cells.

TCRdb itself ran the 5' RACE reads through MiXCR, one entry per CDR3 protein. The sample yields some 64,000 distinct CDR3 sequences, approximately 22% seen once. The V gene lost 10 bases and the J gene lost 2 bases, with 9 bases spanning the gap. CDR1 is MNHEY, CDR2 SVGAGI, per germline. This CDR3 has 13 residues. V gene TRBV6-5 combines with J gene TRBJ1-6, with unresolved D. Sequencing was performed on memory CD4+ T cells sorted from a lymph node. Stated subset: memory CD4+ T cells, CD4+CD45RO+CD25-. The clonotype was recovered from a female donor with breast cancer. This CDR3 is CATRSPYNSPLHF. In DNA form, the CDR3 reads TGTGCCACCAGAAGCCCCTATAATTCACCCCTCCACTTT.